This T cell receptor (beta chain) was profiled in a study of CD8 T cells in Susac syndrome. Study findings and constraints: The Susac syndrome CD4+ T cell repertoires displayed no clonal expansion.

Germline assignment: CDR1 DFQATT and CDR2 SNEGSKA (reference sequence). The V end lost 3 bases, the J end lost 4 bases, and 10 bases lay between the germline ends. The CDR3 covers 13 residues. When the RNA was reverse transcribed, random hexamers were used with an input of 0.5 to 1 ug. Using its own MiXCR run on the immunoSEQ multiplex PCR reads, TCRdb lists one record per CDR3 protein. The table includes just over 150,000 distinct CDR3 sequences, around 95% detected once. As for this clonotype: Its antigen is currently unknown.

J is TRBJ2-1 and V is TRBV20-1; D gene unclear. Sequencing was carried out using CD4+ T cells from PBMCs. This sequence was found in a human donor with Susac syndrome. As DNA, the CDR3 is TGCAGTGCTAGTGCCCTAGGATACAATGAGCAGTTCTTC. It encodes CSASALGYNEQFF.